This TCR beta chain was found in a study of blood T cell repertoires in COVID-19. Study details: T cells, B-cell-depleted T cells, or PBMCs supplied cDNA or gDNA.

TCRdb's copy holds only in-frame clones and misses some; the assay was immunoSEQ multiplex PCR. There are hundreds of thousands of clones in the sample; about 84% occur only once, and around 4.7% lies in the top ten. The CDR3 spans 14 residues. Germline lookup yields CDR1 LGHDT and CDR2 YNNKEL (reference sequence). V lost 2 bases, J lost 9 bases, and 11 bases lay in between. This clone came up a few times. The receptor comes from a man younger than 40 with acute COVID-19. The sample consisted of PBMCs or T cells enriched from blood (not recorded which). The J gene is TRBJ1-6, the V gene TRBV3-1 (or the pseudogene TRBV3-2); tentatively, D is TRBD1 (6 bases). The CDR3 sequence: CASSQLQGTSPLHF. CDR3 bases: TGTGCCAGCAGCCAACTACAGGGTACTTCACCCCTCCACTTT.